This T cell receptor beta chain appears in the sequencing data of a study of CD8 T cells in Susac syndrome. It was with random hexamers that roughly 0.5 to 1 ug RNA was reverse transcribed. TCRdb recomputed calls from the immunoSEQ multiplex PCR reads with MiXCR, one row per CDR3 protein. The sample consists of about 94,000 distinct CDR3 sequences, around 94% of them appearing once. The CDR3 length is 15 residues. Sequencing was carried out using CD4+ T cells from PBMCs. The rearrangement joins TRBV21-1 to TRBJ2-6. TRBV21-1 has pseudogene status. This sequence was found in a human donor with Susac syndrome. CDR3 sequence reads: CASSKAVAGANVLTF. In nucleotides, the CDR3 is TGTGCCAGCAGCAAAGCGGTGGCTGGGGCCAACGTCCTGACTTTC.